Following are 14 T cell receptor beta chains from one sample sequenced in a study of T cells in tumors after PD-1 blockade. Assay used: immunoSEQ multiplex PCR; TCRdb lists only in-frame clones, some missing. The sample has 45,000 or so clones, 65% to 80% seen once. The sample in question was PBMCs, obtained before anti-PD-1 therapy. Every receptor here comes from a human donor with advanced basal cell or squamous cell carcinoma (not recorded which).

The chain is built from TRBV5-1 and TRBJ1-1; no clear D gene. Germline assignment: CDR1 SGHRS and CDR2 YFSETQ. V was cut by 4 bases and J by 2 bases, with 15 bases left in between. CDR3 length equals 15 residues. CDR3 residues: CASSPGPGDNTEAFF. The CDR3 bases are TGCGCCAGCAGCCCCGGACCCGGGGATAACACTGAAGCTTTCTTT. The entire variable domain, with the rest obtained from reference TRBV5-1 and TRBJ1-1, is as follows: KAGVTQTPRYLIKTRGQQVTLSCSPISGHRSVSWYQQTPGQGLQFLFEYFSETQRNKGNFPGRFSGRQFSNSRSEMNVSTLELGDSALYLCASSPGPGDNTEAFFGQGTRLTVV.

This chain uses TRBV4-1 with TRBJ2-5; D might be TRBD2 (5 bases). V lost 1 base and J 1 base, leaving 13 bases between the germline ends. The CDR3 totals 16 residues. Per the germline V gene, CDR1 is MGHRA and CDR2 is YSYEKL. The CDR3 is CASSQGSTNPQETQYF. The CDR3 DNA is TGCGCCAGCAGCCAAGGTTCGACTAACCCCCAAGAGACCCAGTACTTC.

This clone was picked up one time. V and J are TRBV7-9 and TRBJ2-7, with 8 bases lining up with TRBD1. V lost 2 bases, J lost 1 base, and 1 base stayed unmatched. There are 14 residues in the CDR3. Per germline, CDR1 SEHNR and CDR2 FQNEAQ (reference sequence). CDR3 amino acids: CASSLQGASYEQYF. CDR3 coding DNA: TGTGCCAGCAGCTTACAGGGGGCTTCCTACGAGCAGTACTTC.

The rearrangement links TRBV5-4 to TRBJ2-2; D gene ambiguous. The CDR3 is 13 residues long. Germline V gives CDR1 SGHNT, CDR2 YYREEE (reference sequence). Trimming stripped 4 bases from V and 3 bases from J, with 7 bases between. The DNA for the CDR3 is TGTGCCAGCAGCCCACGACACACCGGGGAGCTGTTTTTT. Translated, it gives CASSPRHTGELFF. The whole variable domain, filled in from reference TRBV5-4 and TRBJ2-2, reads ETGVTQSPTHLIKTRGQQVTLRCSSQSGHNTVSWYQQALGQGPQFIFQYYREEENGRGNFPPRFSGLQFPNYSSELNVNALELDDSALYLCASSPRHTGELFFGEGSRLTVL.

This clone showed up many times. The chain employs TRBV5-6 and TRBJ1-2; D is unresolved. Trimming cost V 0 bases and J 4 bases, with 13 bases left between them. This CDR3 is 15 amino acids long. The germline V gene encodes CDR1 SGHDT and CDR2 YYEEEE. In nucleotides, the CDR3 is TGTGCCAGCAGCTTGGCCGTGGTAGTCGCCTATGGCTACACCTTC. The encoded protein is CASSLAVVVAYGYTF.

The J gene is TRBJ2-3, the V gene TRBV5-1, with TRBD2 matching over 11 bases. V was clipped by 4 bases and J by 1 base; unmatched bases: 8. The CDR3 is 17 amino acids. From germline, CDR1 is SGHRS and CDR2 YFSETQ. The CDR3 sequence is CASSPRTSGLGTDTQYF. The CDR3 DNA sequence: TGCGCCAGCAGCCCCAGGACTAGCGGGTTGGGCACAGATACGCAGTATTTT.

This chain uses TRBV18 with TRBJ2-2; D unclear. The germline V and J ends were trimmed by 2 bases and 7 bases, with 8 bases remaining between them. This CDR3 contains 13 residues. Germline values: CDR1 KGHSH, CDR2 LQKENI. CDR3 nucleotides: TGTGCCAGCTCACCAAAGGTCGGCGGGGAGCTGTTTTTT. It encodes CASSPKVGGELFF. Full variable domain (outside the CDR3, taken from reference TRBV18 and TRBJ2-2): NAGVMQNPRHLVRRRGQEARLRCSPMKGHSHVYWYRQLPEEGLKFMVYLQKENIIDESGMPKERFSAEFPKEGPSILRIQQVVRGDSAAYFCASSPKVGGELFFGEGSRLTVL.

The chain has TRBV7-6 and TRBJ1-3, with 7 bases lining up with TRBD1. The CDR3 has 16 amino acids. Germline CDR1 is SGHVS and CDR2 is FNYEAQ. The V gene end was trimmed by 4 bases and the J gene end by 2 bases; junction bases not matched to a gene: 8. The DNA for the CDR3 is TGTGCCAGCAGCTACGATCCGACAGGGACTGGAAACACCATATATTTT. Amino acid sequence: CASSYDPTGTGNTIYF. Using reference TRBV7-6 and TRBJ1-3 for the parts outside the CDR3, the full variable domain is GAGVSQSPRYKVTKRGQDVALRCDPISGHVSLYWYRQALGQGPEFLTYFNYEAQQDKSGLPNDRFSAERPEGSISTLTIQRTEQRDSAMYRCASSYDPTGTGNTIYFGEGSWLTVV.

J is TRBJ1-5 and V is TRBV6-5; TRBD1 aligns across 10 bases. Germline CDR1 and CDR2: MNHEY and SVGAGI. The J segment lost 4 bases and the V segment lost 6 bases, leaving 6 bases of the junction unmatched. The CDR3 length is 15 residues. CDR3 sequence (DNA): TGTGCCAGCAGCCGAGGGACAGGGGCGAATCAGCCCCAGCATTTT. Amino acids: CASSRGTGANQPQHF.

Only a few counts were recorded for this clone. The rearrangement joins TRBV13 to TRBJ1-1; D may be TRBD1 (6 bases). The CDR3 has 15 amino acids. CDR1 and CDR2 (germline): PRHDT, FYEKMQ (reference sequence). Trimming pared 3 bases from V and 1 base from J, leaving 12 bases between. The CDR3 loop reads CASSLTGHKNTEAFF. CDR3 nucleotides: TGTGCCAGCAGCTTGACAGGACATAAGAACACTGAAGCTTTCTTT. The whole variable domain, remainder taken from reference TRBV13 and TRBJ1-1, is AAGVIQSPRHLIKEKRETATLKCYPIPRHDTVYWYQQGPGQDPQFLISFYEKMQSDKGSIPDRFSAQQFSDYHSELNMSSLELGDSALYFCASSLTGHKNTEAFFGQGTRLTVV.

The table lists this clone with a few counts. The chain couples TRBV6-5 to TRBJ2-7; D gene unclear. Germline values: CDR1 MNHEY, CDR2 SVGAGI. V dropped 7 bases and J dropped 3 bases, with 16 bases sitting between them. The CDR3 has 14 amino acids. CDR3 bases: TGTGCCAGCAAAAGCTGGCCGGGCTTCTACGAGCAGTACTTC. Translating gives CASKSWPGFYEQYF.

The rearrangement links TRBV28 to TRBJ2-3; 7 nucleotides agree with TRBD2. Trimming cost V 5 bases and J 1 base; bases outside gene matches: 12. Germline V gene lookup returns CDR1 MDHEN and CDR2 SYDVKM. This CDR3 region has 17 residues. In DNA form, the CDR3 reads TGTGCCAGCAGTCTTCCCCAACGGGAGGAACGCACAGATACGCAGTATTTT. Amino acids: CASSLPQREERTDTQYF.

The CDR3 DNA reads TGTGCCAGTAGTGGTAGCGCGGAAGCCATTCAGTACTTC. This encodes CASSGSAEAIQYF. The gene calls are TRBV19 and TRBJ2-4; D is perhaps TRBD2 (5 bases). CDR1 and CDR2 from the germline V gene are LNHDA and SQIVND (reference sequence). Trimming stripped 5 bases from V and 9 bases from J, with 14 bases between. The CDR3 has 13 amino acids.

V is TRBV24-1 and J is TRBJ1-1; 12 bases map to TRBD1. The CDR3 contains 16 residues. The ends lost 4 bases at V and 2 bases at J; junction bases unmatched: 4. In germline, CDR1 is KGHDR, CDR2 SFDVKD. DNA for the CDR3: TGTGCCACCAGTGACGGGACAGGGGGCCGAAACACTGAAGCTTTCTTT. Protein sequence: CATSDGTGGRNTEAFF.